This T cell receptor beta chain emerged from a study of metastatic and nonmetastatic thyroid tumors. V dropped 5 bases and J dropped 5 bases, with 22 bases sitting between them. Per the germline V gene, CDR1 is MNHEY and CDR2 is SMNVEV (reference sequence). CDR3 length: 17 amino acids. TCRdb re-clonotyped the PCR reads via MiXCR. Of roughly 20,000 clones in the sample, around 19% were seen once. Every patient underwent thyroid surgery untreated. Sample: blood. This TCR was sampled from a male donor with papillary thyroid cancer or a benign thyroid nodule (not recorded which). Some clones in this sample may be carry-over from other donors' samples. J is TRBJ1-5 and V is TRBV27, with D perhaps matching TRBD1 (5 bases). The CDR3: CASSPTGVLGFDQPQHF. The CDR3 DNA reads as TGTGCCAGCAGTCCCACGGGGGTCTTAGGGTTCGATCAGCCCCAGCATTTT.